This is a list of T cell receptor beta chains from one sample in a study of neurological immune-mediated disorders. One entry per CDR3 protein results from TCRdb running MiXCR on the 5' RACE reads. The data show approximately 100,000 distinct CDR3 sequences, approximately 10% seen once. Sequenced: PBMCs. The receptors stem from a female donor with HTLV-1-associated myelopathy (HAM/TSP). The CDR3 runs from the conserved cysteine through the conserved F or W. The D gene is left open where the match is weak. Only some rows state a clone size, as once, few, many or a class for expanded clones.

CDR3 DNA | CDR3 protein | clone size | J gene | D gene | V gene
TGCAGTGCTAGAGATGGGGGTAATGTGGATTCACCCCTCCACTTT | CSARDGGNVDSPLHF | many | TRBJ1-6 | - | TRBV20-1
TGCGCCAGCGTCGAGGGGACTTCGCGCACAGATACGCAGTATTTT | CASVEGTSRTDTQYF | many | TRBJ2-3 | - | TRBV5-1
TGCAGTGCGAAGGGCCCGGGCAGGGGGAAAGAGACCCAGTACTTC | CSAKGPGRGKETQYF | many | TRBJ2-5 | TRBD1 | TRBV20-1
TGCAGTGCTAAACTAGCGGGGTCCACAGATACGCAGTATTTT | CSAKLAGSTDTQYF | many | TRBJ2-3 | TRBD2 | TRBV20-1
TGTGCCAGCAGTTACTCGAGTGGACTAGCCAAAAACATTCAGTACTTC | CASSYSSGLAKNIQYF | many | TRBJ2-4 | - | TRBV6-5
TGTGCCAGCAGCCACCGACAGGGGCAAGAGACCCAGTACTTC | CASSHRQGQETQYF | many | TRBJ2-5 | TRBD1 | TRBV5-5
TGCGCCAGCAGCGGCACCCTCCCCAGCTACAATGAGCAGTTCTTC | CASSGTLPSYNEQFF | many | TRBJ2-1 | - | TRBV5-1
TGCGCCAGCAGCATTGGGACTTCGGGTCAGCCCCAGCATTTT | CASSIGTSGQPQHF | - | TRBJ1-5 | - | TRBV5-1
TGTGCCAGCAGTTCCGGGACAGACTCCCTGGATACGCAGTATTTT | CASSSGTDSLDTQYF | - | TRBJ2-3 | TRBD1 | TRBV28
TGCGCCAGCAGGGAGGACAGGGCCTATGGCTACACCTTC | CASREDRAYGYTF | many | TRBJ1-2 | TRBD1 | TRBV5-1
TGCGCCAGCAGCCCGAGTGCAGGGAAAGAGACCCAGTACTTC | CASSPSAGKETQYF | - | TRBJ2-5 | - | TRBV4-1
TGTGCCAGCAGTTTAGGCGGCGGGACTAGCTTGAGCACAGATACGCAGTATTTT | CASSLGGGTSLSTDTQYF | many | TRBJ2-3 | TRBD2 | TRBV12-3/TRBV12-4
TGCAGTGCTTCGACACCGAACACTGAAGCTTTCTTT | CSASTPNTEAFF | - | TRBJ1-1 | - | TRBV20-1
TGCAGCGTGCGACAGGCGGGGAGCGGGGAGCTGTTTTTT | CSVRQAGSGELFF | - | TRBJ2-2 | - | TRBV29-1
TGTGCCAGTAGTATCAGCGGGGGTCGCGAGCAGTACTTC | CASSISGGREQYF | - | TRBJ2-7 | TRBD2 | TRBV19
TGTGCCAGCAGCTCAACCGGGACGGAGCAGTACTTC | CASSSTGTEQYF | many | TRBJ2-7 | - | TRBV7-9
TGTGCCAGCAGTATGACAGGACGCGAGACCCAGTACTTC | CASSMTGRETQYF | - | TRBJ2-5 | - | TRBV27
TGCAGTACTGTAAGGGCGGTGAACACTGAAGCTTTCTTT | CSTVRAVNTEAFF | many | TRBJ1-1 | - | TRBV20-1
TGTGCCAGCAGCCCAACCAGTCGGGAAGAGCAGTACTTC | CASSPTSREEQYF | many | TRBJ2-7 | - | TRBV7-8
TGTGCCAGCAGCTTAACCGATGAGGCGAATGAGCAGTTCTTC | CASSLTDEANEQFF | many | TRBJ2-1 | - | TRBV7-8
TGTGCCACCGGACAGATGCAAGAGACCCAGTACTTC | CATGQMQETQYF | many | TRBJ2-5 | - | TRBV10-3
TGTGCCAGCAGTGAGGGATCGGGACAGGGGGCCGTCGCTGGAAACACCATATATTTT | CASSEGSGQGAVAGNTIYF | many | TRBJ1-3 | TRBD1 | TRBV25-1
TGCGCCAGCAGTGAGTACCCAGTTGACATTCAGTACTTC | CASSEYPVDIQYF | many | TRBJ2-4 | - | TRBV10-1
TGTGCCACCAGTGAGAGCAGGAACGCGAACACCGGGGAGCTGTTTTTT | CATSESRNANTGELFF | many | TRBJ2-2 | - | TRBV24-1
TGTGCCAGCAGCGCTCGAGATAGCTCCTACGAGCAGTACTTC | CASSARDSSYEQYF | many | TRBJ2-7 | - | TRBV7-6
TGCAGTGCTAGCGGCGACCGAAGAACCACAGATACGCAGTATTTT | CSASGDRRTTDTQYF | many | TRBJ2-3 | - | TRBV20-1
TGTGCCAGCAGTAGCTCAGGGGAATCTTGGGGTGAGCAGTACTTC | CASSSSGESWGEQYF | many | TRBJ2-7 | - | TRBV28
TGTGCCAGCAGCTGGGGACAAATGATCGGGGAGCTGTTTTTT | CASSWGQMIGELFF | many | TRBJ2-2 | - | TRBV5-4
TGCGCCAGCAGCAGACGGACAGGGGGGGGATCCTACGAGCAGTACTTC | CASSRRTGGGSYEQYF | few | TRBJ2-7 | TRBD1 | TRBV5-1
TGTGCCAGCCGCCAAGGGACAGTTAATGAAAAACTGTTTTTT | CASRQGTVNEKLFF | many | TRBJ1-4 | TRBD1 | TRBV12-3/TRBV12-4
TGTGCTACCAGCAGAGATACGGCGGGGGGCCCAGATACGCAGTATTTT | CATSRDTAGGPDTQYF | - | TRBJ2-3 | TRBD2 | TRBV15
TGTGCCGTTTTCCAATTCGGGGGTCGGAGCACTGAAGCTTTCTTT | CAVFQFGGRSTEAFF | many | TRBJ1-1 | - | TRBV10-3
TGCAGTGCTTCCGGGACGGCGAACACCGGGGAGCTGTTTTTT | CSASGTANTGELFF | many | TRBJ2-2 | - | TRBV20-1
TGTGCCAGCAGTTTAGGGGCCAAAAACATTCAGTACTTC | CASSLGAKNIQYF | - | TRBJ2-4 | - | TRBV12-3/TRBV12-4
TGTGCCAGCAACGAACAGGGGAACACTGAAGCTTTCTTT | CASNEQGNTEAFF | many | TRBJ1-1 | - | TRBV2
TGTGCCAGCAGCTTAACGGTCCGCACTGAAGCTTTCTTT | CASSLTVRTEAFF | many | TRBJ1-1 | - | TRBV7-3
TGTGCCAGCAGTGTATATAGCGGCTCCTACGAGCAGTACTTC | CASSVYSGSYEQYF | many | TRBJ2-7 | - | TRBV2
TGCGCCAGCAGCTTGGCGGTCACCGGGGAGCTGTTTTTT | CASSLAVTGELFF | many | TRBJ2-2 | - | TRBV5-1
TGCGCCAGCAGCTTGGCGGCAGGGGACTACAATGAGCAGTTCTTC | CASSLAAGDYNEQFF | - | TRBJ2-1 | - | TRBV5-1
TGCAGTGCTAGAGATCCCAAGACCCGAACGAATTCACCCCTCCACTTT | CSARDPKTRTNSPLHF | - | TRBJ1-6 | - | TRBV20-1
TGCGCCAGCAGTGAGTCGTCTGACAGAGACTATGGCTACACCTTC | CASSESSDRDYGYTF | - | TRBJ1-2 | - | TRBV10-1
TGTGCCAGCAGCTCCCAGGCCGCAGGGTCTGGGGCCAACGTCCTGACTTTC | CASSSQAAGSGANVLTF | many | TRBJ2-6 | - | TRBV5-5
TGTGCCAGCACATATACTAGCTATAACGGGGAGCTGTTTTTT | CASTYTSYNGELFF | - | TRBJ2-2 | - | TRBV6-5
TGCAGCGTTGAGACTCTCCGGGGGCTGAATGAGCAGTTCTTC | CSVETLRGLNEQFF | many | TRBJ2-1 | - | TRBV29-1
TGCGCCAGCAGCATTTCAGGGGATAGGAACACCGGGGAGCTGTTTTTT | CASSISGDRNTGELFF | many | TRBJ2-2 | - | TRBV5-1
TGTGCCAGCAGTTCCTATACAGGCGAACAAGAGACCCAGTACTTC | CASSSYTGEQETQYF | few | TRBJ2-5 | - | TRBV27
TGTGCCAGCAGCTCTTGGGGGACAGATACGCAGTATTTT | CASSSWGTDTQYF | many | TRBJ2-3 | - | TRBV11-2
TGCGCCAGCAGCGCCGGGACAGGGGGTCAGGGTGAGCAGTTCTTC | CASSAGTGGQGEQFF | few | TRBJ2-1 | TRBD1 | TRBV5-1